This paragraph covers one TCR beta chain sequence. This CDR3 contains 15 residues. Trimming pared 1 base from V and 2 bases from J, leaving 11 bases between. Germline V lookup: CDR1 SGHTA, CDR2 FQGNSA. This sample was taken from a study of blood T cell repertoires in COVID-19. Measured with immunoSEQ multiplex PCR; TCRdb has only the in-frame clones, and not every one. Here the sample spans a few hundred thousand clones, roughly 88% being singletons. The J gene is TRBJ1-2, the V gene TRBV7-2; D unresolved. The origin of this receptor is a woman in her seventies with COVID-19, enrolled during active disease. The sequencing sample was made of peripheral blood. The DNA for the CDR3 is TGTGCCAGCAGCTTAGAACAGTACTTAAACTATGGCTACACCTTC. It yields the protein CASSLEQYLNYGYTF.